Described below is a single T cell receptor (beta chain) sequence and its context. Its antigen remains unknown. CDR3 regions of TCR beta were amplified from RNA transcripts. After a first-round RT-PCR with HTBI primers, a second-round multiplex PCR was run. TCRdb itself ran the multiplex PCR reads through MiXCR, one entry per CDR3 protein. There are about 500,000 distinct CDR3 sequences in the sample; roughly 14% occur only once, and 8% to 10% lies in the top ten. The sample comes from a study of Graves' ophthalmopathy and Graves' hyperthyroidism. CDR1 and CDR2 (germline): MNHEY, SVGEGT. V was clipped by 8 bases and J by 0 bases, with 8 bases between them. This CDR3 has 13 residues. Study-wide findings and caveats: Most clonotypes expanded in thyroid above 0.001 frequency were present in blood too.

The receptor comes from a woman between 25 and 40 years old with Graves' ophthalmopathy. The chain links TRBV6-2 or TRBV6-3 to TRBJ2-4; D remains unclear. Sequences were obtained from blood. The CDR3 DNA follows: TGTGCCAGCGGTTCACCAGCCAAAAACATTCAGTACTTC. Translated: CASGSPAKNIQYF.